These 26 T cell receptor beta chains share one sample of origin, sequenced in a study of T-cell memory formation after mild COVID-19. TCRdb re-analysed the 5' RACE reads in MiXCR, keeping a single row per CDR3 protein. The sample includes 92,000 or so distinct CDR3 sequences, about 15% of them seen just once. Sequenced input: PBMCs or a T cell subset sorted from them (not recorded which). The receptors were gathered from a man aged 18 to 29 who had mild COVID-19 (a few samples of this study predate the infection). Cell type and time point are not known.

This clonotype was observed a few times. The V call is TRBV29-1, the J call TRBJ1-1; D uncertain. The CDR3 is 12 residues long. V was pared by 6 bases and J by 4 bases, with 12 bases between. Per the germline V gene, CDR1 is SQVTM and CDR2 is ANQGSEA. Written as DNA, the CDR3 is TGCAGCGTAACCCATGGGATCACTGAAGCTTTCTTT. Its protein product is CSVTHGITEAFF.

The J gene is TRBJ1-1, the V gene TRBV5-1; a weak D match, TRBD1 (5 bases). CDR1 SGHRS and CDR2 YFSETQ come from the germline V gene. The CDR3 runs to 14 residues. The ends were cut back, 3 bases at V and 4 bases at J, with 13 bases in the middle. CDR3 protein: CASSWAGRSTEAFF. DNA for the CDR3: TGCGCCAGCAGCTGGGCGGGACGAAGCACTGAAGCTTTCTTT.

The chain joins TRBV23-1 to TRBJ1-2, with D maybe TRBD1 (6 bases). TRBV23-1 carries the ORF label, with uncertain function. CDR3 length: 17 amino acids. V lost 6 bases and J lost 0, with 20 bases in between. This CDR3 reads CASSRAADSRANYGYTF. The CDR3 nucleotides are TGCGCCAGCAGCCGAGCGGCGGACAGCCGAGCTAACTATGGCTACACCTTC.

This clonotype has a count of ten or more. The chain links TRBV4-2 to TRBJ2-2; D is perhaps TRBD1 (6 bases). V was pared by 2 bases and J by 4 bases, with 11 bases between. The CDR3 has 15 residues. Germline values: CDR1 LGHNA, CDR2 YNFKEQ. The CDR3 sequence is CASSQLVRGTGELFF. CDR3 nucleotides: TGTGCCAGCAGCCAACTCGTCAGGGGCACCGGGGAGCTGTTTTTT.

V usage is TRBV4-2 and J usage is TRBJ1-3; perhaps TRBD1 as D (6 bases). The germline gives CDR1 LGHNA, CDR2 YNFKEQ. Trimming stripped 3 bases from V and 0 bases from J, with 15 bases between. The CDR3 is 17 amino acids. DNA for the CDR3: TGTGCCAGCAGCCATCCAGGGGAGCGGTACTCTGGAAACACCATATATTTT. Its translation: CASSHPGERYSGNTIYF.

This sequence joins TRBV27 and TRBJ1-5, with TRBD1 matching over 7 bases. The germline V gene encodes CDR1 MNHEY and CDR2 SMNVEV (reference sequence). CDR3 length equals 14 residues. V lost 5 bases, J lost 5 bases, and 6 bases stayed unmatched. The CDR3 loop is CASSPRTGHQPQHF. CDR3 DNA: TGTGCCAGCAGTCCCCGGACAGGCCATCAGCCCCAGCATTTT.

The chain links TRBV7-2 to TRBJ2-5, with D perhaps matching TRBD2 (7 bases). The CDR3 is 16 amino acids. V dropped 5 bases and J dropped 3 bases, with 19 bases sitting between them. Germline CDR1 and CDR2: SGHTA and FQGNSA. The CDR3 spells CASSPPAGADKETQYF. Here the CDR3 DNA reads TGTGCCAGCAGCCCCCCCGCGGGGGCGGACAAAGAGACCCAGTACTTC.

A few counts support this clonotype. This chain joins TRBV7-9 and TRBJ2-2, with TRBD1 as a possible D gene (5 bases). The V end lost 5 bases, the J end lost 4 bases, and 26 bases lay between the germline ends. The CDR3 is 19 residues long. CDR1 and CDR2 (germline): SEHNR, FQNEAQ (reference sequence). CDR3: CASSPRRGQIAPLTGELFF. The CDR3 DNA reads as TGTGCCAGCAGCCCACGAAGGGGCCAGATAGCTCCACTCACCGGGGAGCTGTTTTTT.

This clonotype was picked up a small number of times. This sequence joins TRBV12-3 or TRBV12-4 and TRBJ1-3; a possible D gene is TRBD1 (5 bases). Trimming left V 3 bases short and J 11 bases short, with 14 bases between. This CDR3 has 13 amino acids. The CDR3 sequence is CASSFGAPQAIYF. The DNA for the CDR3 is TGTGCCAGCAGTTTCGGGGCCCCCCAAGCCATATATTTT.

This clonotype came up a few times. V is TRBV4-3 and J is TRBJ1-2; perhaps TRBD1 as D (6 bases). The CDR3 consists of 14 residues. V lost 3 bases to trimming and J lost 0 bases, with 8 bases between them. Germline CDR1 LGHNA, CDR2 YSLEER. For the CDR3, the DNA is TGCGCCAGCAGCCAGGACAGATCTAACTATGGCTACACCTTC. Translating gives CASSQDRSNYGYTF.

This clonotype has just a few counts. The V and J genes are TRBV7-3 and TRBJ2-1, with 7 nucleotides matching TRBD2. V dropped 1 base and J dropped 10; count of bases not matched to a gene: 7. The germline V gene has CDR1 SGHTA and CDR2 FQGTGA. This CDR3 comprises 14 residues. CDR3 loop: CASSLRAGLDEQFF. CDR3 nucleotides: TGTGCCAGCAGCTTAAGGGCCGGACTAGACGAGCAGTTCTTC.

Ten or more counts support this clonotype. The J gene is TRBJ2-3, the V gene TRBV7-6; D is unresolved. The CDR3 is made up of 13 amino acids. Trimming took off 2 bases at V and 0 bases at J, with 3 bases between the two ends. Germline CDR1 is SGHVS and CDR2 is FNYEAQ. The CDR3 is CASSLLSTDTQYF. In DNA form, the CDR3 reads TGTGCCAGCAGCTTACTCAGCACAGATACGCAGTATTTT.

There are a few counts of this clonotype. The chain joins TRBV4-2 to TRBJ2-5; D is ambiguous. CDR1 and CDR2 (germline): LGHNA, YNFKEQ. The CDR3 sequence is 15 residues long. The V end lost 0 bases, the J end lost 3 bases, and 11 bases lay between the germline ends. Written as DNA, the CDR3 is TGTGCCAGCAGCCAAGAAGGAGTAGCCGAAGAGACCCAGTACTTC. Protein sequence: CASSQEGVAEETQYF.

There are a few counts of this clonotype. This rearrangement joins TRBV4-3 to TRBJ2-1; TRBD2 matches 8 bases. Germline assignment: CDR1 LGHNA and CDR2 YSLEER. The J segment lost 5 bases and the V segment lost 1 base, leaving 7 bases of the junction unmatched. This CDR3 has 16 residues. The CDR3 bases are TGCGCCAGCAGCCAAGGGGTAACTAGCGGCGACAATGAGCAGTTCTTC. This translates into CASSQGVTSGDNEQFF.

The chain carries TRBV4-1 and TRBJ2-7; D might be TRBD1 or TRBD2, each matching 5 bases. In germline, CDR1 is MGHRA, CDR2 YSYEKL. The V end lost 4 bases, the J end lost 3 bases, and 19 bases lay between the germline ends. This CDR3 spans 16 amino acids. For the CDR3, the DNA is TGCGCCAGCAGCCGTCCCGCGAAGGGACCGAGCTACGAGCAGTACTTC. It is translated as CASSRPAKGPSYEQYF.

The chain couples TRBV3-1 to TRBJ2-1, with D possibly being TRBD2 (5 bases). Trimming took 5 bases from V and 2 from J, leaving 13 bases between them. Germline CDR1 and CDR2: LGHDT and YNNKEL (reference sequence). CDR3 length: 15 amino acids. The CDR3 loop is CASSNFWRTYNEQFF. The CDR3 coding sequence is TGTGCCAGCAGCAATTTTTGGAGGACCTACAATGAGCAGTTCTTC.

The chain couples TRBV12-3 or TRBV12-4 to TRBJ1-2, with D perhaps TRBD1 (5 bases). This CDR3 spans 12 amino acids. Trimming took 6 bases from V and 10 from J, leaving 15 bases between them. CDR3: CASSPSGGIYTF. As DNA, the CDR3 is TGTGCCAGCAGCCCTTCTGGGGGGATCTACACCTTC.

V usage is TRBV4-1 and J usage is TRBJ1-6; D is perhaps TRBD1 (5 bases). Germline V gene sequence: CDR1 MGHRA, CDR2 YSYEKL. The CDR3 runs 15 residues. V dropped 0 bases and J dropped 8 bases, with 11 bases sitting between them. This chain's CDR3 is CASSQDSTAHSPLHF. The DNA of the CDR3 is TGCGCCAGCAGCCAAGACTCGACAGCACATTCACCCCTCCACTTT.

This clonotype was detected only a few times. V gene TRBV4-2 combines with J gene TRBJ2-1, with D possibly being TRBD1 or TRBD2 (6 bases each). With 3 bases removed from V and 5 bases from J, the gap between germline ends came to 20 bases. The V gene's germline CDR1 is LGHNA and CDR2 YNFKEQ. This CDR3 region has 17 residues. This chain's CDR3 is CASSHRSKGGINNEQFF. Here the CDR3 DNA reads TGTGCCAGCAGCCACCGATCAAAGGGGGGAATAAACAATGAGCAGTTCTTC.

The J gene is TRBJ1-1, the V gene TRBV11-2, with 8 bases that match TRBD1. Germline CDR1 reads SGHAT; CDR2 reads FQNNGV. The J segment lost 1 base and the V segment lost 4 bases, leaving 5 bases of the junction unmatched. The CDR3 loop spans 15 amino acids. CDR3 nucleotide sequence: TGTGCCAGCAGCTCTCCGGACAGGGAGAACACTGAAGCTTTCTTT. This codes for CASSSPDRENTEAFF.

The rearrangement links TRBV7-8 to TRBJ2-7; TRBD1 or TRBD2 may be the D gene (5 bases each). Per the germline V gene, CDR1 is SGHVS and CDR2 is FQNEAQ. V gave up 5 bases and J gave up 4 bases, with 9 bases separating them. CDR3 length: 12 amino acids. This chain's CDR3 is CASSMRGYEQYF. In nucleotides, the CDR3 is TGTGCCAGCAGCATGAGGGGTTACGAGCAGTACTTC.

The sample holds a few counts of this clonotype. The chain has TRBV29-1 and TRBJ2-2; 7 nucleotides agree with TRBD2. Germline CDR1 and CDR2: SQVTM and ANQGSEA. The CDR3 has 15 residues. V shed 4 bases, J shed 5 bases, and the junction held 10 bases outside the gene matches. The CDR3 reads CSVGGLAVETGELFF. The CDR3 DNA reads as TGCAGCGTTGGAGGTCTAGCGGTGGAAACCGGGGAGCTGTTTTTT.

A few counts support this clonotype. The V gene is TRBV4-1, the J gene TRBJ2-2; TRBD1 matches at 9 bases. V was clipped by 4 bases and J by 7 bases; unmatched bases: 10. The CDR3 extends over 16 amino acids. Germline assignment: CDR1 MGHRA and CDR2 YSYEKL. The CDR3 loop is CASSRDPTGGNGELFF. The CDR3 nucleotides read TGCGCCAGCAGCCGAGACCCGACAGGGGGTAACGGGGAGCTGTTTTTT.

This clonotype was counted only a few times. The V gene is TRBV7-9, the J gene TRBJ2-7; D tentatively fits TRBD1 or TRBD2 (6 bases each). V gave up 2 bases and J gave up 4 bases, with 12 bases separating them. This CDR3 region has 14 residues. The germline V gene has CDR1 SEHNR and CDR2 FQNEAQ (reference sequence). The CDR3 spells CASSLSGGQYEQYV. DNA for the CDR3: TGTGCCAGCAGCTTAAGTGGGGGGCAATACGAGCAGTACGTC.

This clonotype has only a few counts. This CDR3 is CASRKGQGNTGELFF. The CDR3, as DNA: TGTGCCAGCAGAAAGGGACAGGGCAACACCGGGGAGCTGTTTTTT. This chain links TRBV7-9 with TRBJ2-2; 9 nucleotides agree with TRBD1. CDR3 length: 15 amino acids. J was trimmed by 2 bases and V by 6 bases; bases with no gene match: 4. Germline-derived CDR1 and CDR2 are SEHNR and FQNEAQ (reference sequence).

This clonotype was counted between two and nine times. This chain links TRBV6-2 or TRBV6-3 with TRBJ2-1; TRBD2 agrees at 13 bases. Germline V CDR1 and CDR2: MNHEY, SVGEGT. The V gene end was trimmed by 6 bases and the J gene end by 10 bases; junction bases not matched to a gene: 3. There are 13 residues in the CDR3. Written as DNA, the CDR3 is TGTGCCAGCAGCCCGGGACTAGCGGGGGAGCAGTTCTTC. Its protein is CASSPGLAGEQFF.